The clone carrying this T cell receptor (beta chain) was detected many times. Its target is not known. The sample originates from a study of T cells after yellow fever vaccination. The length of the CDR3 is 15 residues. After removal of 5 bases from V and 8 bases from J, the junction contained 6 bases not matched to a gene. Findings and caveats of the study: Abundant clonotypes from the bulk population could get into FACS-sorted repertoires as contaminants.

TCRdb passed the 5' RACE reads through MiXCR, listing each CDR3 protein once. The sample yields about 110,000 distinct CDR3 sequences, 7% to 8.5% seen once. Sequencing was performed on CD8+ T cells sorted from PBMCs, taken 45 days after the yellow fever booster vaccination. The receptor's source is a man aged 30 to 39 who received the YFV17D yellow fever vaccine. This sequence joins TRBV12-3 or TRBV12-4 and TRBJ1-4; 12 bases line up with TRBD1. DNA for the CDR3: TGTGCCAGCAGTCTCGGGACAGGGGGCTTAGAAAAACTGTTTTTT. It specifies CASSLGTGGLEKLFF.